The clone carrying this T cell receptor beta chain was detected ten times or more. Antigen: not known. TCR beta VDJ and CDR3 were profiled, and genomic DNA was the template. TCRdb redid the calling of the reads with MiXCR, one entry per CDR3 protein. The table records 100,000 to 150,000 distinct CDR3 sequences, around 48% of them present only once. This sample was taken from a study of CD8+CD57+ T cells in acquired aplastic anemia. The study, taken as a whole, reports: Patients and controls shared just under 30 CD8+ CDR3 sequences, highly expressed in patients.

Trimming pared 2 bases from V and 6 bases from J, leaving 15 bases between. Germline values: CDR1 SGHRS, CDR2 YFSETQ. This CDR3 is 15 amino acids long. The sequenced sample was sorted CD4+, CD8+, or CD8+CD57+ T cells (not recorded which) from PBMCs. The receptor comes from a human donor in good health, serving as a control. The chain joins TRBV5-1 to TRBJ1-5, with a tentative D call TRBD1 (5 bases). The CDR3, as DNA: TGCGCCAGCAGCTTTTTTGCAGGGTCCGGTCAGCCCCAGCATTTT. Its translation: CASSFFAGSGQPQHF.